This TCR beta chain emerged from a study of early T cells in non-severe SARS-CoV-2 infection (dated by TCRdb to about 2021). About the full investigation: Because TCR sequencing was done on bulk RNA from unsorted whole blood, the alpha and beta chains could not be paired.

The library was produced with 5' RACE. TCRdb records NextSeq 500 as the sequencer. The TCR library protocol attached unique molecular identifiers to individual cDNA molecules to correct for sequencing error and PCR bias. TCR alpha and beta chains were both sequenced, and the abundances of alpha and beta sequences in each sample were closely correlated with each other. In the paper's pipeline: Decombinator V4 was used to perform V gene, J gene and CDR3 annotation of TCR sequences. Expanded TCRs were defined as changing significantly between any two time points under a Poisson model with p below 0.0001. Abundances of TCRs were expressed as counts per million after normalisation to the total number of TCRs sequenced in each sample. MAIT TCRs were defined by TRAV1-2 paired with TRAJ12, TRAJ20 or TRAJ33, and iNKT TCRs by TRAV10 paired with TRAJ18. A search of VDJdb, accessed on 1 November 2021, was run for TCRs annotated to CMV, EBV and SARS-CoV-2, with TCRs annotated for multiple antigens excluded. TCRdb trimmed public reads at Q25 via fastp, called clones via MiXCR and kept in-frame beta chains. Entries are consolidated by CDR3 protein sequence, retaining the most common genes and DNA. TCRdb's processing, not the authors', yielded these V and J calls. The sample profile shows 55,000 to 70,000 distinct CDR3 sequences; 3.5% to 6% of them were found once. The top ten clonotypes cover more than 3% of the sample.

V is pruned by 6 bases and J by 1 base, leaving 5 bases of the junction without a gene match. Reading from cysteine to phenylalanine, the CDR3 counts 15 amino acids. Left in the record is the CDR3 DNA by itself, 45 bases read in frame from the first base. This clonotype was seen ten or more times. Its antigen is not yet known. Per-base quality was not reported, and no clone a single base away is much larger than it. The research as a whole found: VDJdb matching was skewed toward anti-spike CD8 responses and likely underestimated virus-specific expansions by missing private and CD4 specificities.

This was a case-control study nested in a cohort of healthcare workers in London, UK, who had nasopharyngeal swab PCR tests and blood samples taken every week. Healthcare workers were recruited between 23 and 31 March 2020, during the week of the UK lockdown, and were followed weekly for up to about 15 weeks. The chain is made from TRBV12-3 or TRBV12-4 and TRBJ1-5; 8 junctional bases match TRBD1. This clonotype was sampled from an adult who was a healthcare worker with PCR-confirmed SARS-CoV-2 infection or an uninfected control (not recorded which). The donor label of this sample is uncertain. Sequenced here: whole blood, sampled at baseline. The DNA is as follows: TGTGCCAGCAGCCTTCAGGGGGCAAGCAATCAGCCCCAGCATTTT. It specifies CASSLQGASNQPQHF.